The TCR beta chain described here comes from a study of shared clonotypes between healthy human individuals. Study-wide context: In total, the donors were a couple of women and a few men aged 18 to 49. Study-wide points: Genetic and exposure-history diversity was limited by the few donors.

The germline V gene encodes CDR1 SGHNT and CDR2 YYREEE (reference sequence). This CDR3 has 18 amino acids. Unmatched junction bases numbered 9, after V lost 0 bases and J lost 1 base. This clone was picked up one time. Its antigen is unidentified. Profiled with immunoSEQ multiplex PCR; TCRdb holds only in-frame clones, not every one. The sample includes over 1.4 million clones, over 95% of them seen just once. The donors, all of them Caucasian adults, lived in Nashville, Tennessee. The sequencing input was naive CD4+ T cells sorted from blood. Subset given: CD45RA+ positively selected. The chain has TRBV5-4 and TRBJ1-5; 8 bases line up with TRBD1. The receptor was isolated from a man aged 30 to 39 in good health. The CDR3 DNA sequence: TGTGCCAGCAGCTTGGGGCCAATAAGACAGGGGAGCAATCAGCCCCAGCATTTT. Residues: CASSLGPIRQGSNQPQHF.